The 10 T cell receptor beta chains presented below share a single source sample, sequenced in a study of blood T cell repertoires in COVID-19. Using immunoSEQ multiplex PCR, the repertoire was profiled, and TCRdb retains in-frame clones only, with some absent. The sample has under 130,000 clones; approximately 81% are singletons. Sequencing used peripheral blood. The receptors derive from an elderly man with acute or convalescent COVID-19.

This rearrangement joins TRBV7-3 to TRBJ1-2, with TRBD1 matching over 10 bases. This CDR3 spans 14 amino acids. Germline V gene lookup returns CDR1 SGHTA and CDR2 FQGTGA. V lost 5 bases, J lost 9 bases, and 9 bases stayed unmatched. The CDR3 DNA reads as TGTGCCAGCAGCGCCGCGGGACAGGGGCCCCGCTACACCTTC. This gives the protein CASSAAGQGPRYTF.

The chain joins TRBV2 to TRBJ1-2; D is perhaps TRBD1 (5 bases). This CDR3 is built from 11 residues. Per the germline V gene, CDR1 is SNHLY and CDR2 is FYNNEI. Trimming pared 6 bases from V and 13 bases from J, leaving 15 bases between. The CDR3 here is CASRSYQGPTF. Here the CDR3 DNA reads TGTGCCAGCAGGAGTTATCAGGGCCCCACCTTC.

The J gene is TRBJ1-1, the V gene TRBV3-1 (or the pseudogene TRBV3-2), with D possibly matching TRBD1 (6 bases). Trimming left V 1 base short and J 0 bases short, with 9 bases between. Germline V CDR1 and CDR2: LGHDT, YNNKEL (reference sequence). This CDR3 has 15 amino acids. The CDR3 sequence: CASSQAGTLNTEAFF. The CDR3 DNA reads TGTGCCAGCAGCCAAGCCGGGACACTGAACACTGAAGCTTTCTTT.

This chain connects TRBV12-3 or TRBV12-4 to TRBJ1-2, with 7 bases identical to TRBD1. This CDR3 has 13 amino acids. V lost 4 bases to trimming and J lost 5 bases; unmatched junction nucleotides: 4. The CDR3 DNA reads TGTGCCAGCAGTTCCACAGGGGCTTATGGCTACACCTTC. Its translation: CASSSTGAYGYTF.

The chain joins TRBV2 to TRBJ2-2; D is uncertain. Trimming cost V 5 bases and J 1 base, with 8 bases left between them. CDR1 and CDR2 from the germline V gene are SNHLY and FYNNEI. CDR3 size: 14 residues. Here the CDR3 DNA reads TGTGCCAGCAGTTTTGGAGAGAACACCGGGGAGCTGTTTTTT. This sequence encodes CASSFGENTGELFF.

The V and J genes are TRBV18 and TRBJ2-1; 14 positions match TRBD2. The germline CDR1 and CDR2 sequences are KGHSH and LQKENI. This CDR3 region has 22 residues. V shed 1 base, J shed 0 bases, and the junction held 14 bases outside the gene matches. Here the CDR3 DNA reads TGTGCCAGCTCACCACTCCCCATGCCGGGACTAGCGGGAGCTAGCTCCTACAATGAGCAGTTCTTC. Protein: CASSPLPMPGLAGASSYNEQFF.

The chain combines TRBV19 with TRBJ2-4; tentatively, D is TRBD1 (6 bases). Trimming removed 0 bases from V and 2 bases from J, with 14 bases in between. The CDR3 contains 17 residues. Germline loops: CDR1 LNHDA, CDR2 SQIVND (reference sequence). The CDR3 sequence: CASSIEGGRGSKNIQYF. The CDR3 coding sequence is TGTGCCAGTAGTATAGAGGGCGGCAGGGGATCCAAAAACATTCAGTACTTC.

The V call is TRBV3-1 (or the pseudogene TRBV3-2), the J call TRBJ2-1; 7 bases agree with TRBD2. The CDR3 consists of 16 residues. Germline V gene sequence: CDR1 LGHDT, CDR2 YNNKEL (reference sequence). V lost 2 bases and J lost 3; bases outside the gene matches: 7. CDR3 bases: TGTGCCAGCAGCCAACAAACTAGCGTCCTCTACAATGAGCAGTTCTTC. As protein: CASSQQTSVLYNEQFF.

CDR3 region: CATSRDEGAGGNNSPLHF. CDR3 DNA: TGTGCCACCAGCAGAGATGAGGGGGCCGGAGGGAATAATTCACCCCTCCACTTT. The chain uses TRBV15 and TRBJ1-6; 7 nucleotides agree with TRBD1. The CDR3 length is 18 residues. Germline trimming cut 0 bases from V and 5 bases from J; bases unmatched to any gene: 10. Germline CDR1 is LNHNV and CDR2 is YYDKDF (reference sequence). Full variable domain (remainder filled in from reference TRBV15 and TRBJ1-6): DAMVIQNPRYQVTQFGKPVTLSCSQTLNHNVMYWYQQKSSQAPKLLFHYYDKDFNNEADTPDNFQSRRPNTSFCFLDIRSPGLGDTAMYLCATSRDEGAGGNNSPLHFGNGTRLTVT.

The gene calls are TRBV2 and TRBJ2-4, with 12 positions matching TRBD1. V was clipped by 7 bases and J by 8 bases; unmatched bases: 3. The CDR3 is 13 residues long. In germline, CDR1 is SNHLY, CDR2 FYNNEI. The CDR3 nucleotides are TGTGCCAGCACGGGACAGGGGGCTGACATTCAGTACTTC. It translates to CASTGQGADIQYF.